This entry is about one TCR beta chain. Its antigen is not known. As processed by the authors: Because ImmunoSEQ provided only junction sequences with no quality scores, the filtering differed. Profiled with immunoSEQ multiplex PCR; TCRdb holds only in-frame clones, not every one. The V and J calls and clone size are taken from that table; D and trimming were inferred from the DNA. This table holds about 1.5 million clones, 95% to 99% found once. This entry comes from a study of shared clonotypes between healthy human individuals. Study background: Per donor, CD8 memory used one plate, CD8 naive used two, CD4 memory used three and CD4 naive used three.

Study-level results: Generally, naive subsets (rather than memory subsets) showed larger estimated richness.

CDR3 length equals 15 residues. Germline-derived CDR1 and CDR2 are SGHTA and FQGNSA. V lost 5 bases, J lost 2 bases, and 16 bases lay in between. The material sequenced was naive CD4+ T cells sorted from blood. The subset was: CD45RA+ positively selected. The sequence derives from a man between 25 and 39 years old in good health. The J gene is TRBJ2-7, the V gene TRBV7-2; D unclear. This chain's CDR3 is CASSPDWELTYEQYF. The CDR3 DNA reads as TGTGCCAGCAGCCCAGACTGGGAATTAACCTACGAGCAGTACTTC.